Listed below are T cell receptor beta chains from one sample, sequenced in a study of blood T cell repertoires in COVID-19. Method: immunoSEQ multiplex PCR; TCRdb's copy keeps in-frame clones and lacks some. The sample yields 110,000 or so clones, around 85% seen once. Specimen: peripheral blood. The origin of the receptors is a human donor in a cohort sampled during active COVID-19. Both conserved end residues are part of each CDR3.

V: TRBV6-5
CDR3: CASSLRESSGNTIYF

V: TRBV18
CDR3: CASSPPGSGGYGYTF

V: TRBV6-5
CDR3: CASSYRTGVNGYTF

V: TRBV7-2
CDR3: CASSSRQGGFQPQHF

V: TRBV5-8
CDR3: CASSERFQETQYF

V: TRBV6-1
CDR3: CASSGGFGTGREKLFF

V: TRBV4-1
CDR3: CASSQAREGTIYF

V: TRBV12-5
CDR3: CASGSGTGAFSYEQYF

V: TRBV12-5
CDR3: CASGIGQVETQYF

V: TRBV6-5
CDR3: CACASGGYTGELFF

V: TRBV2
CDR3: CASNTGTGGGYTF

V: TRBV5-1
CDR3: CASSLGGQGYEQYF

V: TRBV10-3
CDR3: CAISEDGGGKQFF

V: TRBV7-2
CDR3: CASSLAGHSNQPQHF

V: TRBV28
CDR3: CASSSPAPSGGAGDTQYF

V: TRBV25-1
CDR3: CASSGGGSNQPQHF

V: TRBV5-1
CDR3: CASSLETSSYNEQFF

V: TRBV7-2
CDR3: CASSLSGTLSNQPQHF

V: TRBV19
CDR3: CASSFARDIGELFF

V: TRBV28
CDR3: CASSPGGEHEQYF

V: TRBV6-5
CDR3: CASYRGGGYGYTF

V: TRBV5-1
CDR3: CASNIWTGSTEAFF

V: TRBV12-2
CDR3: CASRLAGGSSNEQFF